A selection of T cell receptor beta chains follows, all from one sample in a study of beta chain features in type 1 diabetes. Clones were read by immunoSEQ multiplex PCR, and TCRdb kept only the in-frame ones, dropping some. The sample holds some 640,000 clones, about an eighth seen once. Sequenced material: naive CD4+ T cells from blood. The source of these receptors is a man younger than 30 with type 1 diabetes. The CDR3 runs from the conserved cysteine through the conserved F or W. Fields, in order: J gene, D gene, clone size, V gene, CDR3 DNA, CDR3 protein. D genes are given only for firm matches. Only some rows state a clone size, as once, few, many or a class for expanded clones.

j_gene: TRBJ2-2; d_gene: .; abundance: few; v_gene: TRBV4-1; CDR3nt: TGCGCCAGCAGACCCAGACACGCGAACACCGGGGAGCTGTTTTTT; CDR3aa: CASRPRHANTGELFF
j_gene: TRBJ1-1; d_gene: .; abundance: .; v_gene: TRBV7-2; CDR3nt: TGTGCCAGCAGCTTAGTCGAGGGAAACACTGAAGCTTTCTTT; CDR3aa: CASSLVEGNTEAFF
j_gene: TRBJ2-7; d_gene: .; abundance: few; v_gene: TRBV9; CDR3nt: TGTGCCAGCAGCTTCTCCTCGGACAGTCGGGACGAGCAGTACTTC; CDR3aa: CASSFSSDSRDEQYF
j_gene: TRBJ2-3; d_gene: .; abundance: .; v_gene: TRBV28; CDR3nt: TGTGCCAGCATGGCGGGGAGCACAGATACGCAGTATTTT; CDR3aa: CASMAGSTDTQYF
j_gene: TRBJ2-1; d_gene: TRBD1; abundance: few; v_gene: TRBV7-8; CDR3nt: TGTGCCAGCAGCTTAATGGAATCAGGGGGAAATGAGCAGTTCTTC; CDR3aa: CASSLMESGGNEQFF
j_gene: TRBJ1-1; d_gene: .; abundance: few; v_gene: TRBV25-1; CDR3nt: TGTGCCAGCAGTGAACAAGAGGGGGAAGCTTTCTTT; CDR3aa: CASSEQEGEAFF
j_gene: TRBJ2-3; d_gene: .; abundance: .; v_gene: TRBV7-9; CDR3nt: TGTGCCAGCAGCCTAGGGGTTAGCACAGATACGCAGTATTTT; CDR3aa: CASSLGVSTDTQYF
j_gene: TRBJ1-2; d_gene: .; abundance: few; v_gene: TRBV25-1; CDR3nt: TGTGCCAGCAGTGAAAGCGCAGTCTATGGCTACACCTTC; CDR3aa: CASSESAVYGYTF
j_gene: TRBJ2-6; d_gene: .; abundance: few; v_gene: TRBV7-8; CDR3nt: TGTGCCAGCAGCCTCATTCATGTGGCCGGGGCCAACGTCCTGACTTTC; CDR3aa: CASSLIHVAGANVLTF
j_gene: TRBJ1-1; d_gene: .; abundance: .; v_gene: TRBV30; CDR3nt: TGTGCCTGGAGTGTGGCAGGGACTTTTGGAGCTTTCTTT; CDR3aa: CAWSVAGTFGAFF
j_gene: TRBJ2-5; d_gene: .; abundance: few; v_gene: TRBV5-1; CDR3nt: TGCGCCAGCAGCCTCGGGCCAGGGAGAGAGACCCAGTACTTC; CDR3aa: CASSLGPGRETQYF
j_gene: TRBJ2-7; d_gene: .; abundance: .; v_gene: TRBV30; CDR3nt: TGTGCCTGGAGTAAGCCCCACGAGCAGTACTTC; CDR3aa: CAWSKPHEQYF
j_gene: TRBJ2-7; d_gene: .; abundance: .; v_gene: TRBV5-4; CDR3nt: TGTGCCAGCAGCTTGGATTCGGGTCCCTACGAGCAGTACTTC; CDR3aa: CASSLDSGPYEQYF
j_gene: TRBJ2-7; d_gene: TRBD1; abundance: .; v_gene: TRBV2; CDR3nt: TGTGCCAGCAGGGACAGGGGCCACGAGCAGTACTTC; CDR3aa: CASRDRGHEQYF
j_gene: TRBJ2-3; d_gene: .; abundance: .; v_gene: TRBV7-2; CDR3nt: TGTGCCAGCACCTCCAGGGGCAGCACAGATACGCAGTATTTT; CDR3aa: CASTSRGSTDTQYF